This TCR beta chain comes out of a study of T cells in Graves' hyperthyroidism and ophthalmopathy. General study findings and limits: Most thyroid clonotypes expanded above 0.001 were also detected in blood.

The TCR beta CDR3 regions underwent amplification using RNA transcripts as the source. HTBI primers were employed in a first-round RT-PCR of the TCR CDR3. Via MiXCR, TCRdb re-called the multiplex PCR reads, giving one row per CDR3 protein. The table includes roughly 740,000 distinct CDR3 sequences, around 15% detected once. The germline V and J ends were trimmed by 0 bases and 5 bases, with 14 bases remaining between them. The CDR3 length is 15 residues. Germline CDR1 is SGDLS and CDR2 is YYNGEE. About this clonotype: Its antigen is currently unknown.

Graves' hyperthyroidism without ophthalmopathy progression within 18 months was termed stable. Hyperthyroidism patients were newly diagnosed, had disease duration under 2 months, and were aged 18 to 65 years. The study excluded patients with uncontrolled infection, other autoimmune disease, pregnancy or lactation. The receptor's source is a man aged 18-30 years with Graves' hyperthyroidism. Sequencing was done on a sample of blood. The V call is TRBV9, the J call TRBJ2-5, with a tentative D call TRBD2 (5 bases). The CDR3 sequence is CASSVATRLTETQYF. CDR3 DNA: TGTGCCAGCAGCGTAGCCACTAGACTCACCGAGACCCAGTACTTC.